This TCR beta chain was captured by sequencing in a study of T-cell reconstitution after alpha-beta-depleted transplantation in children. Overall study findings and caveats: Surviving recipient T cells and intrathymic progenitors accounted for some patients' high TCRbeta diversity at day 60. Two months or so post-transplant, alpha-beta T cells reportedly derived from several hundred expanded graft clones. One year after transplant, T-cell counts and diversity came mostly from newly produced T cells.

On this clonotype itself: Its antigen remains unknown.

Preparation of the TCRbeta library was carried out with unique molecular identifiers. TCRdb processed the PCR reads anew with MiXCR; each CDR3 protein has one entry. The sample shows around 960,000 distinct CDR3 sequences, 25% to 30% of them seen only once. The germline gives CDR1 SGHRS, CDR2 YFSETQ. Trimming took off 1 base at V and 2 bases at J, with 9 bases between the two ends. This CDR3 is 15 amino acids long. This receptor was taken from a boy in the first two years of life who had a stem cell transplant for SCID, so the T cells may come from the graft donor. The source was PBMCs, mostly from graft donor cells, collected 360 days after TCRalphabeta/CD19-depleted stem cell transplant. V is TRBV5-1 and J is TRBJ2-2, with D perhaps TRBD1 (6 bases). The CDR3 nucleotides read TGCGCCAGCAGCTTGTGGACAGACAACACCGGGGAGCTGTTTTTT. Translated: CASSLWTDNTGELFF.